This is a list of T cell receptor beta chains from one sample in a study of PD-1 blockade in classical Hodgkin lymphoma. Only in-frame clones appear in the TCRdb table, and some are missing; sequencing was by immunoSEQ multiplex PCR. The table shows around 17,000 clones, with 65% to 80% occurring only once. Sequenced here: CD4+ T cells from blood, sampled before the fourth cycle of nivolumab. The source is a human donor with classical Hodgkin lymphoma. CDR3s include the opening cysteine and the closing phenylalanine or tryptophan. The D gene is left open where the match is weak. Some rows mark clone size as missing; the rest say once, few, many or name a class of expanded clone.

j_call clone_size d_call v_call cdr3_aa cdr3_nt
TRBJ1-2 - - TRBV5-1 CASSSVSWTDYGYTF TGCGCCAGCAGCTCCGTGTCCTGGACCGACTATGGCTACACCTTC
TRBJ1-3 - - TRBV9 CASSAQGSGNTIYF TGTGCCAGCAGCGCCCAGGGCTCTGGAAACACCATATATTTT
TRBJ1-3 - - TRBV7-9 CASSVGDGNTIYF TGTGCCAGCAGCGTGGGGGATGGAAACACCATATATTTT
TRBJ2-7 - TRBD1 TRBV2 CASSVEQGSYEQYF TGTGCCAGCAGTGTAGAACAGGGGTCCTACGAGCAGTACTTC
TRBJ1-5 few TRBD1 TRBV6-8 CASSYWRGLGNQPQHF TGTGCCAGCAGTTACTGGAGGGGGCTAGGCAATCAGCCCCAGCATTTT
TRBJ1-1 medium-sized - TRBV7-7 CASSLGENTEAFF TGTGCCAGCAGCTTAGGCGAGAACACTGAAGCTTTCTTT
TRBJ2-1 - - TRBV6-5 CASSVLPGAEQFF TGTGCCAGCAGTGTCCTTCCGGGGGCTGAGCAGTTCTTC
TRBJ1-1 few TRBD1 TRBV5-4 CASSRSRGYSEAFF TGTGCCAGCAGCCGGAGCAGGGGGTATTCTGAAGCTTTCTTT
TRBJ1-1 - - TRBV6-5 CASSTPGPLEAFF TGTGCCAGCAGTACCCCGGGACCCCTTGAAGCTTTCTTT
TRBJ1-2 - TRBD1 TRBV18 CASSSGTANYGYTF TGTGCCAGCTCATCCGGGACAGCCAACTATGGCTACACCTTC
TRBJ2-7 - - TRBV28 CASRSGTTNYEQYF TGTGCCAGCAGATCCGGGACCACCAACTACGAGCAGTACTTC
TRBJ2-3 - TRBD2 TRBV28 CASRGLADTDTQYF TGTGCCAGCAGGGGACTAGCGGATACAGATACGCAGTATTTT
TRBJ2-2 few - TRBV7-6 CASSLVVNTGELFF TGTGCCAGCAGCTTAGTGGTGAACACCGGGGAGCTGTTTTTT
TRBJ1-2 - - TRBV29-1 CSVEDPRRLYGYTF TGCAGCGTTGAAGACCCCAGGCGCCTCTATGGCTACACCTTC
TRBJ2-3 - TRBD2 TRBV12-5 CASGLSAGGTQYF TGTGCTAGTGGTTTGTCGGCGGGAGGTACGCAGTATTTT
TRBJ2-2 - - TRBV5-1 CASSLGATGELFF TGCGCCAGCAGCTTGGGTGCCACCGGGGAGCTGTTTTTT
TRBJ2-2 - - TRBV18 CASSPSGSPTGELFF TGTGCCAGCTCACCCTCAGGGAGCCCAACCGGGGAGCTGTTTTTT